This record looks at one T cell receptor (beta chain) sequence and its context. This entry is derived from a study of technical replicates of blood from a handful of donors. The method was immunoSEQ multiplex PCR; TCRdb's version includes in-frame clones alone and lacks a portion of them. In the table there are more than 75,000 clones, 93% of which are singletons. CDR3 length: 15 residues. CDR1 MDHEN and CDR2 SYDVKM come from the germline V gene. J lost 1 base, V lost 6 bases, and 8 bases had no gene match. The sequenced sample was T cells isolated from PBMCs. The clonotype comes from a human donor in good health. The rearrangement links TRBV28 to TRBJ1-2; 7 positions match TRBD1. The CDR3 nucleotides read TGTGCCAGCAGGTACTCCAGGGGGGATAACTATGGCTACACCTTC. It specifies CASRYSRGDNYGYTF.